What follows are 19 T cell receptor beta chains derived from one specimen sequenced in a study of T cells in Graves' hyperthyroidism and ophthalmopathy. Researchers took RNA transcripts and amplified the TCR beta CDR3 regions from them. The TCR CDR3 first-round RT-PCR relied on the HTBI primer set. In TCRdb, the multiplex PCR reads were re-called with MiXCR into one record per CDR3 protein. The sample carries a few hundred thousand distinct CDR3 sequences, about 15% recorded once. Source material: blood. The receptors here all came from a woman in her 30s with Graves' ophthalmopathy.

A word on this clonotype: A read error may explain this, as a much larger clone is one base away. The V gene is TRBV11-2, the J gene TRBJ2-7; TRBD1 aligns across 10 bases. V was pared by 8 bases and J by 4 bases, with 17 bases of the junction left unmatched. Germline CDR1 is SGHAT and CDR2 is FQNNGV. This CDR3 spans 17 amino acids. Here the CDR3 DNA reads TGTGCCAGCGCCCTGCCCCGGGGGACAGGGGTTGCTTACGAGCAGTACTTC. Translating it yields CASALPRGTGVAYEQYF.

CDR3 DNA: TGCAGTGCCATGACAGGAACTAATGAAAAACTGTTTTTT. The encoded protein is CSAMTGTNEKLFF. This chain uses TRBV20-1 with TRBJ1-4, with a weak D call TRBD1 (6 bases). The CDR3 is 13 amino acids. The ends were cut back, 6 bases at V and 1 base at J, with 9 bases in the middle. Germline CDR1 DFQATT, CDR2 SNEGSKA (reference sequence).

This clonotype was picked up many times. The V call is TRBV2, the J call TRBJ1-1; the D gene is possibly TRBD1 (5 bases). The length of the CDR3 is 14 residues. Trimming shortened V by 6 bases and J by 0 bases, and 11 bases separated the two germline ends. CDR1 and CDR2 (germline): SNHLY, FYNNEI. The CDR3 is CASRTRQLNTEAFF. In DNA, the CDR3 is TGTGCCAGCAGAACCCGACAGTTGAACACTGAAGCTTTCTTT.

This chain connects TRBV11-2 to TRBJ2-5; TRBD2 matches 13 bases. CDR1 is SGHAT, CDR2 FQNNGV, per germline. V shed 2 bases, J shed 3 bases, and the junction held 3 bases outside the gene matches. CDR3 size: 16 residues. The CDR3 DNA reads TGTGCCAGCAGCTTACCCGGGACTAGCGGGAAAGAGACCCAGTACTTC. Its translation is CASSLPGTSGKETQYF.

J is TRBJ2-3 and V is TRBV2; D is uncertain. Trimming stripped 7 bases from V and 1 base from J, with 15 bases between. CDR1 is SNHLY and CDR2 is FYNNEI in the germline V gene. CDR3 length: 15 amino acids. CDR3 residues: CASITDRAGTDTQYF. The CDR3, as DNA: TGTGCCAGCATTACGGACCGGGCCGGCACAGATACGCAGTATTTT.

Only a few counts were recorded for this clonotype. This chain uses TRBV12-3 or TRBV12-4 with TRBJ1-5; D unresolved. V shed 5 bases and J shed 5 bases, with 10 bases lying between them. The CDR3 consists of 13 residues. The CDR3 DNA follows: TGTGCCAGCAGTCCCGAAGCGGATCAGCCCCAGCATTTT. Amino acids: CASSPEADQPQHF.

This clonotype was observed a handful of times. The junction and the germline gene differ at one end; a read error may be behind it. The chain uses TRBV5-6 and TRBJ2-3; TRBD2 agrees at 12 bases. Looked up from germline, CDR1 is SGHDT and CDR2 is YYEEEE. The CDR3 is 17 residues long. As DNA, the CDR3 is TGTGCCAGCAGATTGGCTCGGACTAGCGGGATAGTGGATACGCAGTATTTT. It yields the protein CASRLARTSGIVDTQYF. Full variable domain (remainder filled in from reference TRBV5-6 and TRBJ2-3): DAGVTQSPTHLIKTRGQQVTLRCSPKSGHDTVSWYQQALGQGPQFIFQYYEEEERQRGNFPDRFSGHQFPNYSSELNVNALLLGDSALYLCASRLARTSGIVDTQYFGPGTRLTVL.

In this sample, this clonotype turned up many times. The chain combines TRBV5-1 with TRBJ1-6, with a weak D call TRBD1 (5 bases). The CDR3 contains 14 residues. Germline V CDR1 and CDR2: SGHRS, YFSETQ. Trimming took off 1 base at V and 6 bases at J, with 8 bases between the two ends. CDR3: CASSLRQGNSPLHF. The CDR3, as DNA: TGCGCCAGCAGCTTGCGCCAGGGTAATTCACCCCTCCACTTT. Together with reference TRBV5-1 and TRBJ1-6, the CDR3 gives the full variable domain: KAGVTQTPRYLIKTRGQQVTLSCSPISGHRSVSWYQQTPGQGLQFLFEYFSETQRNKGNFPGRFSGRQFSNSRSEMNVSTLELGDSALYLCASSLRQGNSPLHFGNGTRLTVT.

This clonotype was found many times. The CDR3: CASRAGGGIEQFF. CDR3 sequence (DNA): TGTGCCAGCAGGGCGGGGGGAGGTATTGAGCAGTTCTTC. The genes are TRBV2 and TRBJ2-1; TRBD2 matches at 8 bases. There are 13 residues in the CDR3. V trimming: 6 bases; J trimming: 9 bases; junction bases outside the gene matches: 7. The germline CDR1 and CDR2 sequences are SNHLY and FYNNEI.

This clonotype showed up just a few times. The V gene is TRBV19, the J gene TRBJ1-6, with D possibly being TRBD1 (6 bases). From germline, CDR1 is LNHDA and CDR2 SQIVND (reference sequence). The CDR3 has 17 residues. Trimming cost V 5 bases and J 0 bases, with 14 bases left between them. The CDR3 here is CASSVGQLSSYNSPLHF. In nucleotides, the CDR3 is TGTGCCAGTAGTGTTGGACAGCTGAGCTCCTATAATTCACCCCTCCACTTT.

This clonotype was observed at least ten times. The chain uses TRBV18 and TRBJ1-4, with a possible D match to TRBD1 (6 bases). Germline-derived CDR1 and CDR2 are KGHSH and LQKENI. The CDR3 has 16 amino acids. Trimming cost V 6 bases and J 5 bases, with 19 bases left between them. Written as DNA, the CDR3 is TGTGCCAGCTCCGACCTACAGGGTCTGGCGAATGAAAAACTGTTTTTT. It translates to CASSDLQGLANEKLFF. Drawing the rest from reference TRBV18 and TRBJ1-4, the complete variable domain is NAGVMQNPRHLVRRRGQEARLRCSPMKGHSHVYWYRQLPEEGLKFMVYLQKENIIDESGMPKERFSAEFPKEGPSILRIQQVVRGDSAAYFCASSDLQGLANEKLFFGSGTQLSVL.

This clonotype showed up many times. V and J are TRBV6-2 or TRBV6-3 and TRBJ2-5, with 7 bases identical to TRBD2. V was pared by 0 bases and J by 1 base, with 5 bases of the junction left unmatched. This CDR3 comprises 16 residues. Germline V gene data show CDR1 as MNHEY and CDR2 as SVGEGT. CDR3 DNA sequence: TGTGCCAGCAGTTACTCCCAGCGGGGTATCCAAGAGACCCAGTACTTC. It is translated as CASSYSQRGIQETQYF.

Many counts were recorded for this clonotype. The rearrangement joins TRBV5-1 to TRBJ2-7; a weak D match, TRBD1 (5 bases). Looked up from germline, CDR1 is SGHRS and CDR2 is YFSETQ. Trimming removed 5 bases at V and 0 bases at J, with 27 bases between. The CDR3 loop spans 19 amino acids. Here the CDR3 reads CASRSGWARQTLNSYEQYF. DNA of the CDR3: TGCGCCAGCAGATCAGGCTGGGCCCGACAGACACTAAACTCCTACGAGCAGTACTTC. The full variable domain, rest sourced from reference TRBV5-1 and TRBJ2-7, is KAGVTQTPRYLIKTRGQQVTLSCSPISGHRSVSWYQQTPGQGLQFLFEYFSETQRNKGNFPGRFSGRQFSNSRSEMNVSTLELGDSALYLCASRSGWARQTLNSYEQYFGPGTRLTVT.

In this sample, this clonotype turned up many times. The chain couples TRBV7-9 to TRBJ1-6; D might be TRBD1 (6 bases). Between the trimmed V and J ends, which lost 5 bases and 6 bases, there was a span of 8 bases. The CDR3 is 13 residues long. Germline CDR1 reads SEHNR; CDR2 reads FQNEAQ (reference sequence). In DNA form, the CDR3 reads TGTGCCAGCAGCCCCAGGGGTAATTCACCCCTCCACTTT. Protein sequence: CASSPRGNSPLHF.

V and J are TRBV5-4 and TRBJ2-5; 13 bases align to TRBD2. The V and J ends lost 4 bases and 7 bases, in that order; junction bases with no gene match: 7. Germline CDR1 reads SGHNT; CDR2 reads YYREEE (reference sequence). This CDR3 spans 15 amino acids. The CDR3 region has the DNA TGTGCCAGCAGCGCGGGACTAGCGGGGCGGGGGACCCAGTACTTC. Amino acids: CASSAGLAGRGTQYF.

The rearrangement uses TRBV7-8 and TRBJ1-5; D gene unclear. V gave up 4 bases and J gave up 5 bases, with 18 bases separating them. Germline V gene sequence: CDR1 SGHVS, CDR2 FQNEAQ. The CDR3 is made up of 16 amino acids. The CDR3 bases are TGTGCCAGCAGCTCCTTCGGCGTCCAGAGCGATCAGCCCCAGCATTTT. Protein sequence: CASSSFGVQSDQPQHF. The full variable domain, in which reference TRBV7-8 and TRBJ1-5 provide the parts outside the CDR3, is GAGVSQSPRYKVAKRGQDVALRCDPISGHVSLFWYQQALGQGPEFLTYFQNEAQLDKSGLPSDRFFAERPEGSVSTLKIQRTQQEDSAVYLCASSSFGVQSDQPQHFGDGTRLSIL.

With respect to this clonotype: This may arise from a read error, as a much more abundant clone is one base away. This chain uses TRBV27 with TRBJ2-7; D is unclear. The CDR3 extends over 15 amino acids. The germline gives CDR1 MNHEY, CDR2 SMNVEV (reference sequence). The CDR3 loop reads CASSLSRLVSYERYF. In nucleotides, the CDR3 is TGTGCCAGCAGTTTATCCCGGCTCGTATCCTACGAGCGGTACTTC.

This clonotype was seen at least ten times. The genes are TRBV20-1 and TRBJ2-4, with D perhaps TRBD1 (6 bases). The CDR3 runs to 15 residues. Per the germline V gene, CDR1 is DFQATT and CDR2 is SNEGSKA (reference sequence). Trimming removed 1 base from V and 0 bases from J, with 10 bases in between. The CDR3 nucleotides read TGCAGTGCTAGAGGAGACAGGCTAGCCAAAAACATTCAGTACTTC. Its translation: CSARGDRLAKNIQYF.

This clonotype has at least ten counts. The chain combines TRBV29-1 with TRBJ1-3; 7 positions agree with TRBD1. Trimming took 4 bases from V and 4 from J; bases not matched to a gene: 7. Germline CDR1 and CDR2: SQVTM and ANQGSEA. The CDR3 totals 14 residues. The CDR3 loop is CSVGGGAWGNTIYF. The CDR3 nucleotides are TGCAGCGTTGGAGGGGGCGCGTGGGGAAACACCATATATTTT. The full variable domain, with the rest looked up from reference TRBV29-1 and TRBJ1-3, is SAVISQKPSRDICQRGTSLTIQCQVDSQVTMMFWYRQQPGQSLTLIATANQGSEATYESGFVIDKFPISRPNLTFSTLTVSNMSPEDSSIYLCSVGGGAWGNTIYFGEGSWLTVV.